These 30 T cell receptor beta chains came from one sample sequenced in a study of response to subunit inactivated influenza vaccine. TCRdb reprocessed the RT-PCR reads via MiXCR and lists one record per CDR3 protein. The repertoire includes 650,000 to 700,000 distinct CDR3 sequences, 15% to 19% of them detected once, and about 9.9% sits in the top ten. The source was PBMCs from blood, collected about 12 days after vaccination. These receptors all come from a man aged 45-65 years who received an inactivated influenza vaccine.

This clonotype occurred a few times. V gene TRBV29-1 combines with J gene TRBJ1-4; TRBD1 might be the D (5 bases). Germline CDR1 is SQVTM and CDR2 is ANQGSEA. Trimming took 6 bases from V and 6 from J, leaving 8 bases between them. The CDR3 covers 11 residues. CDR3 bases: TGCAGCGTAGGGACGGATGAAAAACTGTTTTTT. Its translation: CSVGTDEKLFF.

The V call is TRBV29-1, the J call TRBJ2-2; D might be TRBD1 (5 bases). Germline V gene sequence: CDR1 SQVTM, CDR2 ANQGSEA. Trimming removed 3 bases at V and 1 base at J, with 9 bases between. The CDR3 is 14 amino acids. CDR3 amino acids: CSVDRQGNTGELFF. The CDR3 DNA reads TGCAGCGTTGATAGGCAGGGGAACACCGGGGAGCTGTTTTTT.

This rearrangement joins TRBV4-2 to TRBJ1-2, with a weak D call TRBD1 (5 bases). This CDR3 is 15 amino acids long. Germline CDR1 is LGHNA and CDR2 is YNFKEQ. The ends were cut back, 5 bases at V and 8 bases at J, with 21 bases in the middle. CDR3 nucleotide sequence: TGTGCCAGCAGCAGGACGGACACCTCAAGGCCCGGCTACACCTTC. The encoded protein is CASSRTDTSRPGYTF.

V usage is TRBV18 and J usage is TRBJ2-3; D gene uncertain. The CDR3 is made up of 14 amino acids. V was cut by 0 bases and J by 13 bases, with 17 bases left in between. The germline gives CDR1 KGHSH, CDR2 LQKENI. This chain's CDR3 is CASSPPGKPNGEYF. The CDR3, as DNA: TGTGCCAGCTCACCACCAGGGAAACCGAACGGAGAGTATTTT.

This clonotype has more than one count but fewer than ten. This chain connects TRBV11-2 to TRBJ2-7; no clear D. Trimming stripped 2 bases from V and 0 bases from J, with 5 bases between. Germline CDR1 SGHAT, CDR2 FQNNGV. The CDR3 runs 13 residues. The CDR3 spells CASSLHNSYEQYF. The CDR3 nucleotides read TGTGCCAGCAGCTTACATAACTCCTACGAGCAGTACTTC.

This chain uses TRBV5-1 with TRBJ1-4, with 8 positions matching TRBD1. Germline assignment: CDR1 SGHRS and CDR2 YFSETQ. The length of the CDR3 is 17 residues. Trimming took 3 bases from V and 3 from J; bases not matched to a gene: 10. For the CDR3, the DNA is TGCGCCAGCAGCTCCCGACGGGACAGGAGCGCTAATGAAAAACTGTTTTTT. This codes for CASSSRRDRSANEKLFF.

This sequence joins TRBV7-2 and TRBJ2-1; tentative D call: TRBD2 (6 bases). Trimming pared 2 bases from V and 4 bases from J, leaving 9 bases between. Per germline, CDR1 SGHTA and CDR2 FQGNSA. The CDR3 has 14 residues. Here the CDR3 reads CASSLIAGYNEQFF. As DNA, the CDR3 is TGTGCCAGCAGCTTAATTGCGGGGTACAATGAGCAGTTCTTC. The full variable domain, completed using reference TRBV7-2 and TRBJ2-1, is GAGVSQSPSNKVTEKGKDVELRCDPISGHTALYWYRQSLGQGLEFLIYFQGNSAPDKSGLPSDRFSAERTGGSVSTLTIQRTQQEDSAVYLCASSLIAGYNEQFFGPGTRLTVL.

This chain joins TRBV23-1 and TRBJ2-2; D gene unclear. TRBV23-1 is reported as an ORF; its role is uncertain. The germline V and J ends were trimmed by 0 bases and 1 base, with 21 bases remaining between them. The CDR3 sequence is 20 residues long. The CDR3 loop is CASSQSPSLEPTVNTGELFF. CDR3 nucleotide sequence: TGCGCCAGCAGTCAATCTCCCTCCCTAGAACCGACCGTGAACACCGGGGAGCTGTTTTTT.

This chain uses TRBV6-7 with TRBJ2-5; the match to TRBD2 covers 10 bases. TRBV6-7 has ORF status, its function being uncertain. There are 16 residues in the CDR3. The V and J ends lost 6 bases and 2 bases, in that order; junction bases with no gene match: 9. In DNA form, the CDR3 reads TGTGCCAGCAGAACATCCGGACTAGCGGTTCAAGAGACCCAGTACTTC. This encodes CASRTSGLAVQETQYF.

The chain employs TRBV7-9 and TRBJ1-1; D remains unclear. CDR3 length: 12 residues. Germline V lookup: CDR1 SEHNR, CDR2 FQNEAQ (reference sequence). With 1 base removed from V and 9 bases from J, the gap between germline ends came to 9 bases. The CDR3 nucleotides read TGTGCCAGCAGCTTAGTGATGGAACAAGCTTTCTTT. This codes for CASSLVMEQAFF. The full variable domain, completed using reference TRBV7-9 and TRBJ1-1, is DTGVSQNPRHKITKRGQNVTFRCDPISEHNRLYWYRQTLGQGPEFLTYFQNEAQLEKSRLLSDRFSAERPKGSFSTLEIQRTEQGDSAMYLCASSLVMEQAFFGQGTRLTVV.

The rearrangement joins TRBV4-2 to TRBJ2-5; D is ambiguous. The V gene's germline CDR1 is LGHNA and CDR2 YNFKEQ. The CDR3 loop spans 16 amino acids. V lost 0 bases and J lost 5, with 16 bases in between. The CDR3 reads CASSQELGSRGETQYF. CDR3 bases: TGTGCCAGCAGCCAAGAATTAGGTTCTCGTGGGGAGACCCAGTACTTC.

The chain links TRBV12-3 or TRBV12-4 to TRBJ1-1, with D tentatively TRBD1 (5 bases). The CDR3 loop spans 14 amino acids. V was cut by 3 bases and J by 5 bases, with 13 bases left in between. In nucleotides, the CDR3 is TGTGCCAGCAGTTTGGCGGGGAGGGGAACTGAAGCTTTCTTT. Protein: CASSLAGRGTEAFF.

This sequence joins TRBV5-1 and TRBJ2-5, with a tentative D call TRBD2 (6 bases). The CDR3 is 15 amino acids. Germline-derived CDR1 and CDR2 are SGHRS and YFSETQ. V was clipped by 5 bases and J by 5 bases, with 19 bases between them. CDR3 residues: CASSLQQLARETQYF. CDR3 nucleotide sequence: TGCGCCAGCAGTTTGCAGCAACTAGCTAGGGAGACCCAGTACTTC.

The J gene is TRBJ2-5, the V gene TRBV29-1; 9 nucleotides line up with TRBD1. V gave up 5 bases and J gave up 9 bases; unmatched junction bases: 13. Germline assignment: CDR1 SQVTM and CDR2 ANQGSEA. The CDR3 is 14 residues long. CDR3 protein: CSVLDRGEEGAQYF. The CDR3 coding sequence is TGCAGCGTTCTGGACAGGGGCGAGGAAGGGGCCCAGTACTTC.

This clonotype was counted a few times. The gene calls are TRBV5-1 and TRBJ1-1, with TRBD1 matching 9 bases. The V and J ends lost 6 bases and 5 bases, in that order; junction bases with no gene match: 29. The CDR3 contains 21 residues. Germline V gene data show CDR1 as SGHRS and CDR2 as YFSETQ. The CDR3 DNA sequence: TGCGCCAGCAACCAACGACCGGGACAGGGTTCCGTTCAGGCACGTTGGACTGAAGCTTTCTTT. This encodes CASNQRPGQGSVQARWTEAFF.

CDR3 nucleotide sequence: TGTGCCAGCAGCCCCGGACAGGGTGTTCACTTTGGAAACACCATATATTTT. Protein: CASSPGQGVHFGNTIYF. This chain connects TRBV11-2 to TRBJ1-3, with 8 positions matching TRBD1. Germline-derived CDR1 and CDR2 are SGHAT and FQNNGV. V shed 5 bases and J 3 bases; nucleotides not matched to a gene: 12. This CDR3 spans 17 amino acids.

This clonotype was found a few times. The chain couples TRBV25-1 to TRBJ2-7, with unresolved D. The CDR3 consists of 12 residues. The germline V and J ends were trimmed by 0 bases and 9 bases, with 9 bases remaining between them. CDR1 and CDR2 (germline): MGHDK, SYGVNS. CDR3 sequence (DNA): TGTGCCAGCAGTGAATATGGGTACAGGCAGTACTTC. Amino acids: CASSEYGYRQYF.

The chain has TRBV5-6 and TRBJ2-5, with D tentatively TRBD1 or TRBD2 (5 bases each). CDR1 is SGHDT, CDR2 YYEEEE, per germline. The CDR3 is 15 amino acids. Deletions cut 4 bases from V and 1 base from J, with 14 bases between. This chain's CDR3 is CASSIVGGFQETQYF. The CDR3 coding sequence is TGTGCCAGCAGCATAGTTGGGGGTTTCCAAGAGACCCAGTACTTC.

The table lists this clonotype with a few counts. The CDR3 coding sequence is TGTGCCAGCAGTTCCTCACAGGGGAGCTCCTACAATGAGCAGTTCTTC. Its translation is CASSSSQGSSYNEQFF. The genes are TRBV6-5 and TRBJ2-1; TRBD1 agrees at 7 bases. Germline V gene sequence: CDR1 MNHEY, CDR2 SVGAGI. The V and J ends lost 4 bases and 0 bases, in that order; junction bases with no gene match: 6. This CDR3 is built from 16 residues.

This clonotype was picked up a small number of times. CDR3 DNA sequence: TGTGCCAGCAGCTCCCCCGAGGGACTAGCGACTGAGCAGTTCTTC. This sequence encodes CASSSPEGLATEQFF. The chain has TRBV12-3 or TRBV12-4 and TRBJ2-1; 10 bases are shared with TRBD2. The CDR3 sequence is 15 residues long. With 6 bases clipped from V and 9 bases from J, the junction kept 11 bases outside the gene matches.

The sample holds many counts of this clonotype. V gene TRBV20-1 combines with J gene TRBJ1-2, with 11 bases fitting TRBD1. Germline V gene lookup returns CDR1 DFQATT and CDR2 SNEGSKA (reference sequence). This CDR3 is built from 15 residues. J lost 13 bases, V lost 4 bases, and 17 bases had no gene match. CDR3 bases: TGCAGTGCTACGGACAGGGGGCCAGATCCCGGTCGCGGCACCTTC. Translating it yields CSATDRGPDPGRGTF.

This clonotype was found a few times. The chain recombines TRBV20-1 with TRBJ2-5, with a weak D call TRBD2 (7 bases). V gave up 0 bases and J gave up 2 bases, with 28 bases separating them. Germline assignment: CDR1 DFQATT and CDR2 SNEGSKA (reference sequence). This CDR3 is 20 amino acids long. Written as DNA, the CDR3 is TGCAGTGCTAGAGATACTCGGGGGGCAACCAATTTAATTTCGCAAGAGACCCAGTACTTC. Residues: CSARDTRGATNLISQETQYF.

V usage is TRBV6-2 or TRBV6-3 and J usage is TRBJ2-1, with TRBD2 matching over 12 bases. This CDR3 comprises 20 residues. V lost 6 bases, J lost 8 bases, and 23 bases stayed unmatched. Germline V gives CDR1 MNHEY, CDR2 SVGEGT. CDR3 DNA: TGTGCCAGCAGACTTACAGGGCTGAGACTAGCGGGAGAATCGATCTATGAGCAGTTCTTC. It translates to CASRLTGLRLAGESIYEQFF.

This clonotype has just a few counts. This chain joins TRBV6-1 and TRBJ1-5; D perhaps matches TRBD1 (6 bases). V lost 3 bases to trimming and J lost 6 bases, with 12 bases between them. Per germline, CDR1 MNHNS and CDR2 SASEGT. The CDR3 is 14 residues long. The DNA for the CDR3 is TGTGCCAGCAGTGAGAGGGGAGGGGGTCAGCCCCAGCATTTT. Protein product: CASSERGGGQPQHF.

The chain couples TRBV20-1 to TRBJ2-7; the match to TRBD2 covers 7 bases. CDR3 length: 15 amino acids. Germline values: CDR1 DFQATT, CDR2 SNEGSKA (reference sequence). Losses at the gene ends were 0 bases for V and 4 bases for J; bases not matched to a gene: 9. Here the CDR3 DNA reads TGCAGTGCTAGAGATCGATGGAAGGGAGGGTACGAGCAGTACTTC. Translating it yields CSARDRWKGGYEQYF.

The CDR3 spells CSARDSDGGRHPPSPYEQYF. CDR3 bases: TGCAGTGCTAGAGATTCAGACGGGGGGAGGCACCCCCCCTCTCCCTACGAGCAGTACTTC. The chain combines TRBV20-1 with TRBJ2-7; TRBD2 agrees at 7 bases. The CDR3 has 20 residues. The germline CDR1 and CDR2 sequences are DFQATT and SNEGSKA (reference sequence). J was trimmed by 2 bases and V by 0 bases; bases with no gene match: 22.

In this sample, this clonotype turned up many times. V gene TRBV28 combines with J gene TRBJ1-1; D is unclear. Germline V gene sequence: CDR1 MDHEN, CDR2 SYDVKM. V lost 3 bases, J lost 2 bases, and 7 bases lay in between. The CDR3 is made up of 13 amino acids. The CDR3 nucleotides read TGTGCCAGCAGTTTGGTGGAAAACACTGAAGCTTTCTTT. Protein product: CASSLVENTEAFF.

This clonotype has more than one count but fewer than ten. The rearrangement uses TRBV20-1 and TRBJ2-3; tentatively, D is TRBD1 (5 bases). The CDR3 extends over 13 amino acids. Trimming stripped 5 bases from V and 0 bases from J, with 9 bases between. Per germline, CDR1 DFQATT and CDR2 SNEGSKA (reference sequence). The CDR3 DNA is TGCAGTGCTCCGGACAAAAGCACAGATACGCAGTATTTT. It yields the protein CSAPDKSTDTQYF.

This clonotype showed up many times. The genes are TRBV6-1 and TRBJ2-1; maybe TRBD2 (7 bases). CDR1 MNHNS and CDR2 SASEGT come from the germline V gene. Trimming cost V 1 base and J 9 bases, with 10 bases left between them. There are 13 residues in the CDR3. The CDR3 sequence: CASSEGGGFEQFF. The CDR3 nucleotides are TGTGCCAGCAGTGAAGGGGGGGGCTTTGAGCAGTTCTTC.

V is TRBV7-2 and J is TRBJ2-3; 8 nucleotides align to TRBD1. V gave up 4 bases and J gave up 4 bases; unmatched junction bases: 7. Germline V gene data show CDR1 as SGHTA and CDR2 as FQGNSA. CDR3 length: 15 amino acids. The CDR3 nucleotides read TGTGCCAGCAGCTGGGACAGGATTGGATCAGATACGCAGTATTTT. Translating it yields CASSWDRIGSDTQYF.